This TCR beta chain derives from a study of blood T cell repertoires in COVID-19. Sequencing used immunoSEQ multiplex PCR; TCRdb keeps in-frame clones, though not all of them. Here the sample spans roughly 190,000 clones, 94% being singletons. V was pared by 2 bases and J by 3 bases, with 9 bases of the junction left unmatched. This CDR3 contains 17 residues. The V gene's germline CDR1 is SGHDT and CDR2 YYEEEE. The specimen was peripheral blood. The chain recombines TRBV5-6 with TRBJ1-3; 9 bases align to TRBD1. The source of this sequence is a man younger than 45 with COVID-19, enrolled during active disease. This chain's CDR3 is CASSFGPTGGNGNTIYF. CDR3 nucleotides: TGTGCCAGCAGCTTCGGACCGACAGGGGGGAATGGAAACACCATATATTTT.